This entry describes one T cell receptor (beta chain). Using immunoSEQ multiplex PCR, the repertoire was profiled, and TCRdb retains in-frame clones only, with some absent. The table records 35,000 to 50,000 clones, roughly 92% of them present only once. The sample is drawn from a study of tissue T cells after allogeneic stem cell transplantation. The CDR3 length is 14 residues. Trimming at V came to 5 bases and at J to 2 bases, leaving 6 bases not matched to a gene. CDR1 and CDR2 (germline): SGHTA, FQGTGA. The sequences come from blood, collected before transplantation. This sequence joins TRBV7-3 and TRBJ2-7; 7 positions agree with TRBD1. The sequence derives from a woman aged 35 to 70 who later had graft-versus-host disease after an allogeneic stem cell transplant. CDR3 residues: CASSPGQGAYEQYF. CDR3 DNA sequence: TGTGCCAGCAGCCCCGGGCAGGGGGCCTACGAGCAGTACTTC.